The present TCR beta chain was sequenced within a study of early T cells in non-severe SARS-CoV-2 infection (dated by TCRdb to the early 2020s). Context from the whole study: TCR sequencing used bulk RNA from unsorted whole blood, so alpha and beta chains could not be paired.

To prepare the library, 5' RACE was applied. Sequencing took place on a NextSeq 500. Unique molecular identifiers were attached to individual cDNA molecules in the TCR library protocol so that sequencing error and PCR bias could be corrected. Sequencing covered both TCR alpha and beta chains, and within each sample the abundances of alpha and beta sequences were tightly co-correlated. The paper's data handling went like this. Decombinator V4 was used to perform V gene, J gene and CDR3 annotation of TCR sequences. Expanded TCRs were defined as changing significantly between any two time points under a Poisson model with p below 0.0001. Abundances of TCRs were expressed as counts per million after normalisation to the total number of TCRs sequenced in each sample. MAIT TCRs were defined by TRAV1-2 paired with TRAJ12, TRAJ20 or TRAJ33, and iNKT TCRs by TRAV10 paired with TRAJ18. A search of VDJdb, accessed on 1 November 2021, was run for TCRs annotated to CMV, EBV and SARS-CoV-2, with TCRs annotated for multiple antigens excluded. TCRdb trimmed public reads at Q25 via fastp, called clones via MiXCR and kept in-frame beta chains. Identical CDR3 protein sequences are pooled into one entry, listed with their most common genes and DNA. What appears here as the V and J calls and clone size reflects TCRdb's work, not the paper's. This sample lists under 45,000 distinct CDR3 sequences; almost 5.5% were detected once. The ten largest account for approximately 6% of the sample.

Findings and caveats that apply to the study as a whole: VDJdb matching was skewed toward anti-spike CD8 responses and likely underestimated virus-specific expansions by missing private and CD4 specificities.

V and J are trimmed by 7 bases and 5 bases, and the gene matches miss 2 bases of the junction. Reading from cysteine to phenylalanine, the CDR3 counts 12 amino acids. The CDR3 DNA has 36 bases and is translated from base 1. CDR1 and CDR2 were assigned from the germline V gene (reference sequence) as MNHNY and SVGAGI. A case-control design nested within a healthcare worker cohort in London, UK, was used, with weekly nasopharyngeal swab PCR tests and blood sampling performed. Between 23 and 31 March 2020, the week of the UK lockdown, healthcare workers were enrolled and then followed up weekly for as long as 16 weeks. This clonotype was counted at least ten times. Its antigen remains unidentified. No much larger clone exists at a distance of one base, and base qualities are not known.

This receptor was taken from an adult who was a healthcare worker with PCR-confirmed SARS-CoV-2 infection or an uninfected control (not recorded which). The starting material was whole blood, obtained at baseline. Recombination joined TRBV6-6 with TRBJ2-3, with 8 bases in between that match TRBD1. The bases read TGTGCCAGCACCGGACAGGGAGATACGCAGTATTTT. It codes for CASTGQGDTQYF.